The sample holds a few counts of the clone carrying this T cell receptor beta chain. PCR was performed using 60 Vbeta and 13 Jbeta primers. Only in-frame clones appear in the TCRdb table, and some are missing; sequencing was by immunoSEQ multiplex PCR. The table lists about 150,000 clones, 65% to 70% of them singletons. Trimming stripped 2 bases from V and 4 bases from J, with 11 bases between. Germline CDR1 is MNHNY and CDR2 is SVGAGI (reference sequence). This CDR3 spans 14 amino acids. The sample belongs to a study of cytomegalovirus exposure and HLA in healthy donors. The specimen was PBMCs. The receptor comes from a man aged 25 to 40 in good health and CMV-seropositive. The rearrangement joins TRBV6-6 to TRBJ1-1; D might be TRBD1 (6 bases). CDR3 in DNA: TGTGCCAGCAGTTACAACAGGGACACCACTGAAGCTTTCTTT. This gives the protein CASSYNRDTTEAFF.